The rows below give T cell receptor beta chains drawn from one sample of a study of regulatory T cells in long-lasting Graves disease. TCRdb re-called the multiplex PCR reads through MiXCR, storing one row per CDR3 protein. Of about 560,000 distinct CDR3 sequences listed, around 15% are singletons. These data were also reused for a study on T cells in Graves' hyperthyroidism and ophthalmopathy.

Sequencing used peripheral blood mononuclear cells (PBMCs), obtained at new diagnosis, from a patient treated with antithyroid drugs. These receptors all come from a man between 18 and 29 years old with Graves disease. Both conserved end residues are part of each CDR3. D genes are given only for firm matches. Clone size is shown for a subset of rows, as once, few, many or a class of expanded clone.

j_call v_call cdr3_length clone_size d_call cdr3_aa cdr3_nt
TRBJ1-6 TRBV7-9 17 NA TRBD1 CASSLRWRGQDNSPLHF TGTGCCAGCAGCTTAAGGTGGCGCGGACAGGATAATTCACCCCTCCACTTC
TRBJ1-1 TRBV19 14 many NA CASSRGGFGTEAFF TGTGCCAGCAGCCGGGGGGGGTTTGGGACTGAAGCTTTCTTT
TRBJ1-1 TRBV3-1 14 many TRBD1 CASRIHRGNTEAFF TGTGCCAGCAGAATTCACAGGGGGAACACTGAAGCTTTCTTT
TRBJ2-1 TRBV27 13 few NA CASSPWSVDEQFF TGTGCCAGCAGTCCCTGGTCTGTCGATGAGCAGTTCTTC
TRBJ1-1 TRBV5-4 13 NA TRBD1 CASSLGWDSEAFF TGTGCCAGCAGCTTGGGCTGGGACAGTGAAGCTTTCTTT
TRBJ1-1 TRBV2 15 many NA CASTARWGTNTEAFF TGTGCCAGCACCGCTCGGTGGGGTACGAACACTGAAGCTTTCTTT
TRBJ1-4 TRBV7-9 16 few NA CASSLARGLINEKLFF TGTGCCAGCAGCTTAGCCCGGGGGCTTATTAATGAAAAACTGTTTTTT
TRBJ2-1 TRBV11-1 13 many NA CASTATPPTEQFF TGTGCCAGCACCGCGACTCCGCCGACTGAGCAGTTCTTC
TRBJ2-7 TRBV7-9 11 many NA CASSLGGDWYF TGTGCCAGCAGCTTAGGGGGCGATTGGTACTTC
TRBJ2-5 TRBV7-9 15 many NA CASSSRWVGQETQYF TGTGCCAGCAGCTCCCGCTGGGTCGGCCAAGAGACCCAGTACTTC
TRBJ2-7 TRBV7-9 12 many NA CASSSTTYEQYF TGTGCCAGCAGCTCCACGACCTACGAGCAGTACTTC
TRBJ1-1 TRBV20-1 12 many NA CSGYIPNTEAFF TGCAGTGGCTACATCCCGAACACTGAAGCTTTCTTT
TRBJ1-1 TRBV7-9 17 NA TRBD1 CASSLRAGGAGNTEAFF TGTGCCAGCAGCTTACGAGCAGGGGGAGCCGGGAACACTGAAGCTTTCTTT
TRBJ2-7 TRBV29-1 13 once NA CSVEGADTYEQYF TGCAGCGTTGAGGGGGCAGATACCTACGAGCAGTACTTC
TRBJ2-5 TRBV29-1 13 many NA CSARRLRQETQYF TGCAGCGCGCGTCGACTCAGACAAGAGACCCAGTACTTC
TRBJ2-5 TRBV20-1 14 few TRBD2 CSAPLAGAQETQYF TGCAGTGCTCCTCTAGCGGGAGCTCAAGAGACCCAGTACTTC
TRBJ2-1 TRBV24-1 16 few TRBD1 CATSDPRTGAYNEQFF TGTGCCACCAGTGATCCCCGGACAGGGGCCTACAATGAGCAGTTCTTC
TRBJ2-2 TRBV7-3 15 many NA CASSPRAINTGELFF TGTGCCAGCAGCCCGAGGGCCATTAACACCGGGGAGCTGTTTTTT
TRBJ2-2 TRBV11-3 13 many NA CASSEGNTGELFF TGTGCCAGCAGTGAAGGGAACACCGGGGAGCTGTTTTTT
TRBJ2-7 TRBV29-1 13 many NA CSGAQGRTYEQYF TGCAGCGGTGCACAGGGAAGGACATACGAGCAGTACTTC
TRBJ1-1 TRBV18 16 many TRBD1 CASSKEGGRMNTEAFF TGTGCCAGCTCGAAGGAAGGGGGCAGGATGAACACTGAAGCTTTCTTT
TRBJ2-1 TRBV7-6 14 many TRBD1 CASSWTGEGDEQFF TGTGCCAGCAGCTGGACAGGGGAGGGGGATGAGCAGTTCTTC
TRBJ2-2 TRBV5-1 13 many NA CASSLVGTGELFF TGTGCCAGCAGCTTAGTAGGCACCGGGGAGCTGTTTTTT
TRBJ2-7 TRBV28 11 many TRBD2 CATTGGYEQYF TGTGCCACGACCGGGGGGTACGAGCAGTACTTC
TRBJ2-1 TRBV6-2/TRBV6-3 15 NA NA CASMRVVALGNEQFF TGTGCCAGCATGCGGGTCGTCGCATTGGGCAATGAGCAGTTCTTC
TRBJ2-7 TRBV28 15 many NA CASSLKASAHYEQYF TGTGCCAGCAGTTTAAAGGCGTCAGCTCACTACGAGCAGTACTTC
TRBJ1-3 TRBV30 14 many NA CAWTGPTTGNTIYF TGTGCCTGGACGGGACCTACGACTGGAAACACCATATATTTT
TRBJ1-2 TRBV5-6 15 few NA CASSLDRGKFYGYTF TGTGCCAGCAGCTTGGATCGCGGCAAGTTCTATGGCTACACCTTC
TRBJ2-1 TRBV6-2/TRBV6-3 15 many TRBD1 CASSYRQGPGDEQFF TGTGCCAGCAGTTACCGACAGGGGCCAGGCGATGAGCAGTTCTTC
TRBJ1-1 TRBV29-1 13 many NA CSTSGVGNTEAFF TGCAGCACCTCCGGGGTAGGGAACACTGAAGCTTTCTTT
TRBJ2-7 TRBV2 16 NA TRBD2 CASTTGLAGGWSEQYF TGTGCCAGCACCACCGGGTTGGCGGGAGGGTGGAGCGAGCAGTACTTC
TRBJ2-1 TRBV20-1 16 NA TRBD2 CSARQGLAASYNEQFF TGCAGTGCTAGACAGGGACTAGCGGCCTCCTACAATGAGCAGTTCTTC
TRBJ2-7 TRBV20-1 15 few NA CSARDIGRAPYEQYF TGCAGTGCTAGAGATATAGGCAGGGCCCCCTACGAGCAGTACTTC
TRBJ1-1 TRBV2 13 many NA CASSLELYTEAFF TGTGCCAGCAGTCTGGAGCTGTACACTGAAGCTTTCTTT
TRBJ1-2 TRBV29-1 17 many TRBD1 CSVTQPGQGGNSYGYTF TGCAGCGTAACCCAGCCGGGACAGGGAGGAAATAGCTATGGCTACACCTTC
TRBJ1-2 TRBV15 14 many NA CATSRDPSRGGYTF TGTGCCACCAGCAGAGACCCCTCAAGAGGGGGCTACACCTTC
TRBJ2-2 TRBV27 13 NA NA CASSSPSTGELFF TGTGCCAGCAGTTCCCCGAGCACCGGGGAGCTGTTTTTT
TRBJ1-2 TRBV9 14 few NA CASSVEQGNYGYTF TGTGCCAGCAGCGTAGAGCAGGGAAACTATGGCTACACCTTC
TRBJ2-3 TRBV18 13 many NA CASSPGGGDTQYF TGTGCCAGCTCACCGGGCGGAGGAGATACGCAGTATTTT
TRBJ2-1 TRBV30 14 NA TRBD1 CASGSGQGFGEQFF TGTGCCTCCGGCTCGGGACAGGGGTTCGGTGAGCAGTTCTTC
TRBJ2-5 TRBV7-3 14 many TRBD2 CASSPGLDPETQYF TGTGCCAGCAGCCCCGGACTAGATCCGGAGACCCAGTACTTC
TRBJ1-6 TRBV12-3/TRBV12-4 14 many TRBD1 CASSGTGLNSPLHF TGTGCCAGCAGTGGGACAGGCCTTAATTCACCCCTCCACTTT